Following are 17 T cell receptor beta chains from one sample sequenced in a study of blood T cell repertoires in COVID-19. The data were produced by immunoSEQ multiplex PCR, yet TCRdb's version contains in-frame clones alone and is incomplete. Of about 100,000 clones listed, roughly 79% are singletons. The sequencing input was peripheral blood. The receptors originated from a woman in her 70s with acute or convalescent COVID-19.

This chain connects TRBV10-3 to TRBJ2-7; possible D gene TRBD1, 6 bases. Trimming removed 6 bases from V and 5 bases from J, with 14 bases in between. The CDR3 contains 13 residues. Germline CDR1 and CDR2: ENHRY and SYGVKD. This chain's CDR3 is CAIRGTGSHEQYV. The CDR3 nucleotides are TGTGCCATCAGGGGAACAGGGAGCCACGAGCAGTACGTC.

Concerning this clone: The junction and the germline gene differ at one end; a read error may be behind it. The same CDR3 also results from other DNA sequences found in this sample. The CDR3 sequence is CASRRGGSTEAFF. CDR3 nucleotide sequence: TGTGCCAGCCGCCGCGGAGGGTCCACTGAAGCCTTCTTT. The chain combines TRBV6-5 with TRBJ1-1; D unresolved. This CDR3 has 13 amino acids. Germline-derived CDR1 and CDR2 are MNHEY and SVGAGI.

The chain employs TRBV6-6 and TRBJ2-2; 8 bases agree with TRBD1. This CDR3 has 14 residues. Germline V gives CDR1 MNHNY, CDR2 SVGAGI (reference sequence). V gave up 7 bases and J gave up 5 bases; unmatched junction bases: 6. The CDR3 DNA is TGTGCCAGCACGGGACAGGTTTATACCGGGGAGCTGTTTTTT. Translation gives CASTGQVYTGELFF.

The V and J genes are TRBV5-1 and TRBJ2-5; unclear D gene. The CDR3 length is 13 residues. V lost 1 base and J lost 3, with 7 bases in between. Germline V lookup: CDR1 SGHRS, CDR2 YFSETQ. The CDR3 region has the DNA TGCGCCAGCAGCTTGTTTCCAGAAGAGACCCAGTACTTC. Translating gives CASSLFPEETQYF.

This chain connects TRBV7-8 to TRBJ2-2; 8 nucleotides line up with TRBD1. V gave up 0 bases and J gave up 5 bases; unmatched junction bases: 5. CDR3 length equals 16 residues. From germline, CDR1 is SGHVS and CDR2 FQNEAQ. The CDR3 loop reads CASSLAWTGNTGELFF. As DNA, the CDR3 is TGTGCCAGCAGCTTAGCCTGGACAGGGAATACCGGGGAGCTGTTTTTT.

Ten or more counts support this clone. J is TRBJ2-1 and V is TRBV7-9; 7 positions match TRBD1. The CDR3 is 15 amino acids. Germline V gene data show CDR1 as SEHNR and CDR2 as FQNEAQ (reference sequence). V gave up 5 bases and J gave up 5 bases; unmatched junction bases: 9. CDR3 DNA: TGTGCCAGCAGCCTAACAAGGACAGGCCACAATGAGCAGTTCTTC. Protein sequence: CASSLTRTGHNEQFF.

This sequence joins TRBV29-1 and TRBJ1-1; D is undetermined. The CDR3 sequence is 11 residues long. With 6 bases removed from V and 10 bases from J, the gap between germline ends came to 15 bases. Germline-derived CDR1 and CDR2 are SQVTM and ANQGSEA. CDR3: CSVSAGAVAFF. The CDR3, as DNA: TGCAGCGTGAGTGCGGGCGCCGTAGCTTTCTTT. The variable domain in full, with the rest retrieved from reference TRBV29-1 and TRBJ1-1, is SAVISQKPSRDICQRGTSLTIQCQVDSQVTMMFWYRQQPGQSLTLIATANQGSEATYESGFVIDKFPISRPNLTFSTLTVSNMSPEDSSIYLCSVSAGAVAFFGQGTRLTVV.

The V gene is TRBV11-2, the J gene TRBJ2-2; 10 nucleotides line up with TRBD2. J gave up 0 bases and V 9 bases, and 7 bases lay outside the gene matches. Looked up from germline, CDR1 is SGHAT and CDR2 is FQNNGV. CDR3 length equals 16 residues. Written as DNA, the CDR3 is TGTGCCAGTCGTCAACTAGCGGGATCGAACACCGGGGAGCTGTTTTTT. Encoded protein: CASRQLAGSNTGELFF.

The chain joins TRBV5-5 to TRBJ2-7, with unresolved D. Trimming stripped 2 bases from V and 5 bases from J, with 11 bases between. Germline values: CDR1 SGHKS, CDR2 YYEKEE (reference sequence). The CDR3 is 13 amino acids. The CDR3 protein is CASSLRLLDEQYF. CDR3 in DNA: TGTGCCAGCAGCTTAAGACTCCTGGACGAGCAGTACTTC.

The V call is TRBV19, the J call TRBJ1-2; D remains unclear. The CDR3 totals 13 residues. V gave up 0 bases and J gave up 3 bases, with 5 bases separating them. Germline V CDR1 and CDR2: LNHDA, SQIVND (reference sequence). CDR3 bases: TGTGCCAGTAGTATAGATACAGACTATGGCTACACCTTC. Amino acid sequence: CASSIDTDYGYTF. The whole variable domain, filled in from reference TRBV19 and TRBJ1-2, reads DGGITQSPKYLFRKEGQNVTLSCEQNLNHDAMYWYRQDPGQGLRLIYYSQIVNDFQKGDIAEGYSVSREKKESFPLTVTSAQKNPTAFYLCASSIDTDYGYTFGSGTRLTVV.

The J gene is TRBJ2-3, the V gene TRBV9; weak D call: TRBD2 (6 bases). V lost 3 bases and J 2 bases, leaving 16 bases between the germline ends. CDR3 size: 16 residues. The germline V gene encodes CDR1 SGDLS and CDR2 YYNGEE. The CDR3 spells CASSANSGTPTDTQYF. CDR3 nucleotide sequence: TGTGCCAGCAGCGCCAACTCCGGGACTCCCACAGATACGCAGTATTTT.

This clone was picked up a small number of times. The gene calls are TRBV2 and TRBJ1-1; tentative D call: TRBD1 (6 bases). Trimming left V 3 bases short and J 3 bases short, with 11 bases between. Germline V lookup: CDR1 SNHLY, CDR2 FYNNEI. This CDR3 comprises 14 residues. In nucleotides, the CDR3 is TGTGCCAGCAGTGACCTACAGGGAGACACTGAAGCTTTCTTT. Translating gives CASSDLQGDTEAFF.

The rearrangement uses TRBV28 and TRBJ2-2; no clear D. V gave up 6 bases and J gave up 3 bases, with 14 bases separating them. This CDR3 contains 15 residues. Germline values: CDR1 MDHEN, CDR2 SYDVKM. The CDR3 nucleotides are TGTGCCAGCAGCCGCCGCGATGCGTACACCGGGGAGCTGTTTTTT. This encodes CASSRRDAYTGELFF.

J is TRBJ1-5 and V is TRBV18; weak D call: TRBD1 (6 bases). Looked up from germline, CDR1 is KGHSH and CDR2 is LQKENI. The CDR3 is 14 amino acids. Trimming stripped 3 bases from V and 6 bases from J, with 12 bases between. As DNA, the CDR3 is TGTGCCAGCTCACCCGGGATAGGGGGTCAGCCCCAGCATTTT. As protein: CASSPGIGGQPQHF.

The V and J genes are TRBV16 and TRBJ2-5; D is perhaps TRBD1 (5 bases). There are 17 residues in the CDR3. Trimming shortened V by 4 bases and J by 1 base, and 19 bases separated the two germline ends. CDR1 KGHSY and CDR2 FQNENV come from the germline V gene. In DNA, the CDR3 is TGTGCCAGCAGCCTTATCCAGGGATGGGGCATCCAAGAGACCCAGTACTTC. It codes for CASSLIQGWGIQETQYF.

The rearrangement joins TRBV28 to TRBJ1-5; D unresolved. Germline V gives CDR1 MDHEN, CDR2 SYDVKM. The CDR3 is made up of 15 amino acids. The germline V and J ends were trimmed by 6 bases and 5 bases, with 17 bases remaining between them. The CDR3 DNA reads as TGTGCCAGCAGCTCGGGAGAGAGGGTCTATCAGCCCCAGCATTTT. Translation gives CASSSGERVYQPQHF.

The V and J genes are TRBV5-1 and TRBJ1-3, with 8 positions matching TRBD1. The germline CDR1 and CDR2 sequences are SGHRS and YFSETQ. Losses at the gene ends were 2 bases for V and 1 base for J; bases not matched to a gene: 8. The CDR3 has 17 amino acids. The CDR3 DNA reads as TGCGCCAGCAGCTTTAATGCCCAGGGGGCTTCTGGAAACACCATATATTTT. Translating it yields CASSFNAQGASGNTIYF.